These 10 T cell receptor beta chains were sequenced from one sample in a study of neoadjuvant anti-PD-1 for oral cavity cancer. Sequenced by immunoSEQ multiplex PCR; TCRdb stores in-frame clones only, minus some. The data contain around 11,000 clones, roughly half of them singletons. The sequences come from tumor tissue, collected before nivolumab (anti-PD-1) treatment. Source of these receptors: a person aged 35-80 years with oral cavity squamous cell carcinoma.

The J gene is TRBJ1-3, the V gene TRBV7-9; D call uncertain. Germline loops: CDR1 SEHNR, CDR2 FQNEAQ (reference sequence). The germline V and J ends were trimmed by 4 bases and 4 bases, with 17 bases remaining between them. The CDR3 spans 16 residues. Here the CDR3 reads CASSSNLGSSGNTIYF. The CDR3 DNA is TGTGCCAGCAGCTCTAATCTGGGGTCTTCAGGAAACACCATATATTTT.

This clone was recorded a few times. This rearrangement joins TRBV7-2 to TRBJ1-3; 7 positions match TRBD1. This CDR3 spans 15 amino acids. J lost 2 bases, V lost 0 bases, and 1 base had no gene match. From germline, CDR1 is SGHTA and CDR2 FQGNSA. For the CDR3, the DNA is TGTGCCAGCAGCTTAGCGACAGGGACTGGAAACACCATATATTTT. Translation gives CASSLATGTGNTIYF. Full variable domain (rest looked up from reference TRBV7-2 and TRBJ1-3): GAGVSQSPSNKVTEKGKDVELRCDPISGHTALYWYRQSLGQGLEFLIYFQGNSAPDKSGLPSDRFSAERTGGSVSTLTIQRTQQEDSAVYLCASSLATGTGNTIYFGEGSWLTVV.

In the case of this clone: The same CDR3 also results from other DNA sequences found in this sample. The CDR3 region is CASSLFGRGYGNTIYF. CDR3 nucleotides: TGTGCCAGCAGCTTATTTGGCAGGGGGTATGGAAACACCATATATTTT. V and J are TRBV11-2 and TRBJ1-3; 7 bases are a match to TRBD1. Trimming cost V 2 bases and J 3 bases; bases outside gene matches: 7. Germline assignment: CDR1 SGHAT and CDR2 FQNNGV. The CDR3 spans 16 residues.

The CDR3 DNA follows: TGTGCCAGCTCACTATTCGGGGAGACAAGCACAGATACGCAGTATTTT. This translates into CASSLFGETSTDTQYF. This chain joins TRBV18 and TRBJ2-3, with a tentative D call TRBD2 (5 bases). The germline V gene has CDR1 KGHSH and CDR2 LQKENI. This CDR3 comprises 16 residues. V gave up 4 bases and J gave up 0 bases, with 14 bases separating them.

The V and J genes are TRBV13 and TRBJ2-3; 7 nucleotides align to TRBD2. This CDR3 contains 15 residues. Germline loops: CDR1 PRHDT, CDR2 FYEKMQ (reference sequence). With 7 bases clipped from V and 4 bases from J, the junction kept 11 bases outside the gene matches. The CDR3 DNA is TGTGCCAGCACTTCGGACTCCCGGGGGGCAGATACGCAGTATTTT. Protein: CASTSDSRGADTQYF.

V gene TRBV6-4 combines with J gene TRBJ1-2, with D tentatively TRBD1 (5 bases). The germline V gene encodes CDR1 MRHNA and CDR2 SNTAGT. Trimming took off 3 bases at V and 6 bases at J, with 14 bases between the two ends. The CDR3 sequence is 14 residues long. The CDR3 DNA sequence: TGTGCCAGCAGTGAATGGGCAGGGAGAGATGGCTACACCTTC. Amino acids: CASSEWAGRDGYTF.

The V and J genes are TRBV29-1 and TRBJ2-1, with D unclear. Germline V gene sequence: CDR1 SQVTM, CDR2 ANQGSEA. The CDR3 is 12 residues long. The V end was cut by 4 bases, the J end by 6 bases, with 10 bases between. CDR3 in amino acids: CSVGVSPNEQFF. The CDR3 DNA is TGCAGCGTTGGTGTCAGTCCCAATGAGCAGTTCTTC.

Remarks on this clone: The sample holds other DNA sequences that translate to the same CDR3. The chain couples TRBV6-6 to TRBJ2-3; the D gene is possibly TRBD1 (5 bases). V gave up 2 bases and J gave up 4 bases, with 7 bases separating them. In germline, CDR1 is MNHNY, CDR2 SVGAGI (reference sequence). The CDR3 is 13 amino acids. The CDR3 region has the DNA TGTGCCAGCAGTTACCTAGGGGCAGATACGCAGTATTTT. Protein: CASSYLGADTQYF.

The V and J genes are TRBV2 and TRBJ2-5; D is perhaps TRBD2 (6 bases). This CDR3 is 16 amino acids long. Per germline, CDR1 SNHLY and CDR2 FYNNEI. Trimming shortened V by 2 bases and J by 3 bases, and 16 bases separated the two germline ends. The CDR3 is CASSEYVSGLEETQYF. The CDR3 DNA sequence: TGTGCCAGCAGTGAATATGTGAGCGGGCTAGAAGAGACCCAGTACTTC.

This chain joins TRBV18 and TRBJ2-3, with 7 bases identical to TRBD1. V was clipped by 4 bases and J by 3 bases; unmatched bases: 4. CDR1 and CDR2 (germline): KGHSH, LQKENI. This CDR3 region has 14 residues. Here the CDR3 DNA reads TGTGCCAGCTCACTGGGACAGCCAACAGATACGCAGTATTTT. This gives the protein CASSLGQPTDTQYF.